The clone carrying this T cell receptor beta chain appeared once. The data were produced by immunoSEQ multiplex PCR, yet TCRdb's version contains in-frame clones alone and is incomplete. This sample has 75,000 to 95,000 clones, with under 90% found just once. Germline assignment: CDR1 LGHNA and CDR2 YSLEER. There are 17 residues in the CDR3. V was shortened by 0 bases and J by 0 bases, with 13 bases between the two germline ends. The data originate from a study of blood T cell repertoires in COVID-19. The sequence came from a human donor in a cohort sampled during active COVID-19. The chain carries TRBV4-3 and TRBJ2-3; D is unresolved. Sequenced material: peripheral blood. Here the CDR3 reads CASSQDSQQTSTDTQYF. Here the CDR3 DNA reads TGCGCCAGCAGCCAAGATTCCCAGCAGACTAGCACAGATACGCAGTATTTT.